This TCR beta chain was captured in a study of blood T cell repertoires in COVID-19. Across the study: The analysed material was cDNA or gDNA that came from T cells, B-cell-depleted T cells, or PBMCs.

Data came from immunoSEQ multiplex PCR; TCRdb stores just in-frame clones and leaves some out. The sample holds hundreds of thousands of clones, roughly 88% seen once. CDR3 length: 16 amino acids. The germline V gene has CDR1 SEHNR and CDR2 FQNEAQ (reference sequence). Trimming shortened V by 2 bases and J by 6 bases, and 16 bases separated the two germline ends. The sequencing sample was made of PBMCs or T cells enriched from blood (not recorded which). The receptor's source is a woman younger than 30 who had been exposed to COVID-19. V is TRBV7-9 and J is TRBJ2-2, with D possibly being TRBD1 (6 bases). The CDR3 loop reads CASSLRQAREPGELFF. DNA of the CDR3: TGTGCCAGCAGCTTACGACAGGCCCGAGAGCCCGGGGAGCTGTTTTTT.